The 21 T cell receptor beta chains below all came from one sample that was sequenced in a study of post-analysis software for immune sequencing data. Built from TCR beta cDNA, the libraries had unique molecular identifiers in them. TCRdb reprocessed the PCR reads with MiXCR, giving one entry per CDR3 protein. Among hundreds of thousands of distinct CDR3 sequences, 53% were seen once, and the ten largest hold approximately 4.3%. For these receptors, no antigen is known. The study's findings and limits: Five or six TRBV segments appeared more often in patients than in controls, and TRBV5-6, TRBV5-1 and TRBV20-1 were among these.

What was sequenced was blood. These receptors were obtained from a girl aged 5-17 years with multiple sclerosis.

For the CDR3, the DNA is TGCGGGGGCCGGGACGGCTCCTACGAGCAGTACTTC. Encoded protein: CGGRDGSYEQYF. This sequence joins TRBV29-1 and TRBJ2-7, with a possible D match to TRBD1 (6 bases). The germline V gene has CDR1 SQVTM and CDR2 ANQGSEA. The CDR3 contains 12 residues.

This clonotype showed up just once. The chain joins TRBV7-8 to TRBJ2-3; 11 bases are shared with TRBD2. V was clipped by 1 base and J by 4 bases; unmatched bases: 1. Germline CDR1 and CDR2: SGHVS and FQNEAQ. The CDR3 length is 15 residues. CDR3 in amino acids: CASSLDSGRADTQYF. The DNA for the CDR3 is TGTGCCAGCAGCTTAGATAGCGGGAGGGCAGATACGCAGTATTTT.

The chain couples TRBV7-9 to TRBJ2-1; 7 bases agree with TRBD1. The V gene's germline CDR1 is SEHNR and CDR2 FQNEAQ (reference sequence). The CDR3 loop spans 17 amino acids. Trimming cost V 5 bases and J 12 bases; bases outside gene matches: 22. CDR3: CASSSSFQGVPLVGQFF. CDR3 in DNA: TGTGCCAGCAGCAGCTCCTTCCAGGGGGTTCCGCTCGTTGGGCAGTTCTTC. Looking up the rest from reference TRBV7-9 and TRBJ2-1 gives the full variable domain: DTGVSQNPRHKITKRGQNVTFRCDPISEHNRLYWYRQTLGQGPEFLTYFQNEAQLEKSRLLSDRFSAERPKGSFSTLEIQRTEQGDSAMYLCASSSSFQGVPLVGQFFGPGTRLTVL.

This clonotype was counted between two and nine times. The gene calls are TRBV27 and TRBJ2-1, with no clear D. The CDR3 totals 13 residues. Germline CDR1 is MNHEY and CDR2 is SMNVEV (reference sequence). Trimming removed 6 bases from V and 5 bases from J, with 11 bases in between. CDR3 amino acids: CASSPGFHNEQFF. In DNA form, the CDR3 reads TGTGCCAGCAGCCCCGGTTTTCACAATGAGCAGTTCTTC.

The rearrangement links TRBV29-1 to TRBJ1-2; D is possibly TRBD1 (6 bases). V dropped 5 bases and J dropped 5 bases, with 15 bases sitting between them. This CDR3 is 13 amino acids long. Germline CDR1 reads SQVTM; CDR2 reads ANQGSEA. The CDR3 protein is CSVLDSERYGYTF. In DNA, the CDR3 is TGCAGCGTTCTGGACAGCGAGCGGTATGGCTACACCTTC.

J is TRBJ2-5 and V is TRBV20-1; D possibly matches TRBD1 or TRBD2 (5 bases each). The V gene's germline CDR1 is DFQATT and CDR2 SNEGSKA (reference sequence). This CDR3 contains 13 residues. The ends were cut back, 7 bases at V and 7 bases at J, with 19 bases in the middle. The CDR3 DNA reads as TGCAGTGTCGGGACGCCCATCCCCGTGACCCAGTACTTC. It codes for CSVGTPIPVTQYF.

This chain joins TRBV30 and TRBJ2-1; 16 bases fit TRBD2. Germline V CDR1 and CDR2: GTSNPN, SVGIG (reference sequence). The V segment lost 0 bases and the J segment 13 bases; nucleotides outside the gene matches: 3. This CDR3 is built from 14 residues. The CDR3 region is CAWSVGTSGGAQFF. CDR3 sequence (DNA): TGTGCCTGGAGTGTAGGGACTAGCGGGGGGGCTCAGTTCTTC. Complete variable domain (other parts from reference TRBV30 and TRBJ2-1): SQTIHQWPATLVQPVGSPLSLECTVEGTSNPNLYWYRQAAGRGLQLLFYSVGIGQISSEVPQNLSASRPQDRQFILSSKKLLLSDSGFYLCAWSVGTSGGAQFFGPGTRLTVL.

This clonotype was picked up a small number of times. This rearrangement joins TRBV20-1 to TRBJ2-5; D is ambiguous. Germline V gene sequence: CDR1 DFQATT, CDR2 SNEGSKA (reference sequence). The CDR3 is made up of 12 amino acids. The V and J ends lost 6 bases and 1 base respectively, with 9 bases between them. CDR3 in amino acids: CSAVWSQETQYF. Written as DNA, the CDR3 is TGCAGTGCGGTCTGGAGCCAAGAGACCCAGTACTTC.

This chain uses TRBV7-6 with TRBJ2-5; possibly TRBD2 for D (5 bases). CDR3 length: 13 residues. The germline gives CDR1 SGHVS, CDR2 FNYEAQ. Trimming removed 2 bases at V and 6 bases at J, with 10 bases between. CDR3 DNA: TGTGCCAGCAGCTTAACTAGGGCACAGACCCAGTACTTC. It codes for CASSLTRAQTQYF.

This clonotype has only a few counts. The chain couples TRBV7-2 to TRBJ2-7, with TRBD2 identical over 12 bases. Trimming cost V 1 base and J 4 bases; bases outside gene matches: 8. Germline V gives CDR1 SGHTA, CDR2 FQGNSA. CDR3 length: 17 amino acids. The chain's CDR3 is CASSLGPSGRALYEQYF. CDR3 DNA: TGTGCCAGCAGCTTAGGTCCTAGCGGGAGGGCATTATACGAGCAGTACTTC.

The chain is built from TRBV29-1 and TRBJ2-3; 11 positions match TRBD1. V was clipped by 6 bases and J by 4 bases; unmatched bases: 3. CDR3 length: 13 amino acids. Germline assignment: CDR1 SQVTM and CDR2 ANQGSEA. CDR3 in DNA: TGCAGCGTCCGGACAGGGGGCTCAGATACGCAGTATTTT. Protein sequence: CSVRTGGSDTQYF.

As concerns this clonotype: A junction end diverges from the germline sequence, so it may reflect a read error. This rearrangement joins TRBV25-1 to TRBJ2-2; no reliable D call. CDR1 is MGHDK, CDR2 SYGVNS, per germline. The CDR3 totals 15 residues. The chain's CDR3 is CAGSRGGVNTGELFF. The DNA of the CDR3 is TGTGCCGGCAGCCGTGGTGGGGTGAACACCGGGGAGCTGTTTTTT.

This clonotype was seen only a few times. The chain uses TRBV7-9 and TRBJ2-7, with 7 positions matching TRBD1. V shed 3 bases and J 2 bases; nucleotides not matched to a gene: 4. This CDR3 comprises 14 residues. Germline V lookup: CDR1 SEHNR, CDR2 FQNEAQ (reference sequence). CDR3: CASSFRDSPYEQYF. As DNA, the CDR3 is TGTGCCAGCAGCTTCAGGGACAGCCCCTACGAGCAGTACTTC.

There are a few counts of this clonotype. The rearrangement joins TRBV29-1 to TRBJ2-7; 8 bases line up with TRBD1. The germline V gene encodes CDR1 SQVTM and CDR2 ANQGSEA. V lost 4 bases, J lost 4 bases, and 6 bases stayed unmatched. The CDR3 totals 13 residues. CDR3 in amino acids: CSVGAGGVYEQYF. In nucleotides, the CDR3 is TGCAGCGTTGGGGCAGGGGGCGTTTACGAGCAGTACTTC.

The chain recombines TRBV20-1 with TRBJ2-3, with 12 positions matching TRBD2. Germline loops: CDR1 DFQATT, CDR2 SNEGSKA (reference sequence). The CDR3 runs 18 residues. The trim removed 0 bases at V and 2 bases at J, leaving 9 bases unmatched. CDR3 loop: CSARDTTSGGHVTDTQYF. For the CDR3, the DNA is TGCAGTGCTAGAGATACGACTAGCGGGGGCCATGTCACAGATACGCAGTATTTT.

The genes are TRBV7-9 and TRBJ1-1; D call uncertain. The germline V gene encodes CDR1 SEHNR and CDR2 FQNEAQ (reference sequence). V dropped 4 bases and J dropped 4 bases, with 10 bases sitting between them. The CDR3 is 13 residues long. CDR3 in DNA: TGTGCCAGCAGCTACGAGGGTACCACTGAAGCTTTCTTT. This translates into CASSYEGTTEAFF. Drawing the rest from reference TRBV7-9 and TRBJ1-1, the complete variable domain is DTGVSQNPRHKITKRGQNVTFRCDPISEHNRLYWYRQTLGQGPEFLTYFQNEAQLEKSRLLSDRFSAERPKGSFSTLEIQRTEQGDSAMYLCASSYEGTTEAFFGQGTRLTVV.

The V call is TRBV20-1, the J call TRBJ2-5; no reliable D call. This CDR3 contains 11 residues. V was cut by 2 bases and J by 5 bases, with 6 bases left in between. Germline values: CDR1 DFQATT, CDR2 SNEGSKA (reference sequence). The CDR3 protein is CSARTPETQYF. The CDR3 DNA is TGCAGTGCTAGAACGCCGGAGACCCAGTACTTC.

The chain is built from TRBV7-9 and TRBJ2-7; 8 bases align to TRBD2. The V segment lost 4 bases and the J segment 3 bases; nucleotides outside the gene matches: 8. CDR3 length: 15 amino acids. CDR1 is SEHNR, CDR2 FQNEAQ, per germline (reference sequence). CDR3 loop: CASSYGGGLNYEQYF. The CDR3 region has the DNA TGTGCCAGCAGCTACGGCGGGGGGCTTAACTACGAGCAGTACTTC.

This clonotype has more than one count but fewer than ten. The chain employs TRBV20-1 and TRBJ1-2, with D maybe TRBD1 (5 bases). V shed 5 bases and J shed 3 bases, with 19 bases lying between them. Germline CDR1 DFQATT, CDR2 SNEGSKA (reference sequence). The CDR3 sequence is 15 residues long. The chain's CDR3 is CSAPPRESLYYGYTF. The CDR3 nucleotides read TGCAGTGCTCCCCCCAGGGAAAGCCTGTACTATGGCTACACCTTC.

The V gene is TRBV6-1, the J gene TRBJ2-7; the D gene is possibly TRBD2 (7 bases). V lost 6 bases and J 3 bases, leaving 15 bases between the germline ends. Germline V gene sequence: CDR1 MNHNS, CDR2 SASEGT. This CDR3 spans 14 amino acids. CDR3 nucleotides: TGTGCCAGCAGCGGGTACAGGGAGGGCTACGAGCAGTACTTC. This codes for CASSGYREGYEQYF.

This rearrangement joins TRBV7-9 to TRBJ2-1, with TRBD1 as a possible D gene (6 bases). Germline CDR1 reads SEHNR; CDR2 reads FQNEAQ (reference sequence). V lost 10 bases, J lost 6 bases, and 19 bases lay in between. The CDR3 covers 14 residues. CDR3 amino acids: CAMIRGLGINEQFF. The CDR3 nucleotides are TGTGCCATGATAAGGGGGTTGGGGATCAATGAGCAGTTCTTC.